These 3 T cell receptor beta chains were sequenced from one sample in a study of cytomegalovirus exposure and HLA in healthy donors. Use of 60 Vbeta and 13 Jbeta primers characterized the PCR. The assay was immunoSEQ multiplex PCR, and TCRdb's table has in-frame clones only and misses some. Of under 250,000 clones listed, around 83% are singletons. The sequenced sample consisted of PBMCs. All receptors derive from a woman aged 45-59 years in good health and CMV-seropositive.

The CDR3 sequence is CASRSGVFEAFF. CDR3 DNA sequence: TGTGCCAGCAGATCAGGGGTCTTTGAAGCTTTCTTT. The chain joins TRBV28 to TRBJ1-1; TRBD1 might be the D (6 bases). The CDR3 totals 12 residues. Germline V gene sequence: CDR1 MDHEN, CDR2 SYDVKM. The V end lost 6 bases, the J end lost 7 bases, and 12 bases lay between the germline ends.

The chain recombines TRBV19 with TRBJ2-2; 8 nucleotides line up with TRBD1. V gave up 6 bases and J gave up 7 bases; unmatched junction bases: 7. CDR1 and CDR2 from the germline V gene are LNHDA and SQIVND (reference sequence). This CDR3 is built from 14 residues. In DNA form, the CDR3 reads TGTGCCAGTAGCTGGGGGACAGGATACGGGGAGCTGTTTTTT. Translating gives CASSWGTGYGELFF.

The gene calls are TRBV6-5 and TRBJ2-1, with 12 nucleotides matching TRBD2. CDR1 MNHEY and CDR2 SVGAGI come from the germline V gene. There are 15 residues in the CDR3. With V trimmed by 5 bases and J by 2 bases, 1 base remained unmatched. CDR3 amino acids: CASSRLAGAYNEQFF. The CDR3 DNA reads TGTGCCAGCAGTCGACTAGCGGGAGCCTACAATGAGCAGTTCTTC.